The clone carrying this T cell receptor beta chain occurred many times. No antigen is known for it. The junction and the germline gene differ at one end; a read error may be behind it. This sample is drawn from a study of blood T cells in healthy people across ages. The CDR3 spans 15 residues. CDR1 LGHNA and CDR2 YSLEER come from the germline V gene. Through a sample-barcoded 5' primer and a J-beta primer mix, a second PCR was run for roughly 6 to 11 cycles. TCRdb used MiXCR to reprocess the 5' RACE reads, holding one entry per CDR3 protein. The sample carries over 1.5 million distinct CDR3 sequences, about 49% recorded once. General study points: More naive CD4+ cells and higher diversity were found in long-lived than in aged donors.

The source material was blood. This clonotype originated in a woman in her thirties or forties in good health. This sequence joins TRBV4-3 and TRBJ2-3; 8 nucleotides line up with TRBD2. CDR3 amino acids: CASSQGGGRTDTQYF. CDR3 DNA sequence: TGTGCCAGCAGCCAAGGCGGGGGGCGCACAGATACGCAGTATTTT.